The T cell receptor (beta chain) described here comes from a study of blood T cell repertoires in COVID-19. About the study: COVID-19 samples, acute and convalescent, were from the United States, Italy and Spain. T cells, B-cell-depleted T cells, or PBMCs provided the cDNA or gDNA that served as material.

Methods used by the authors: Estimated nucleated cell counts came from reference gene primer amplification. This table comes from immunoSEQ multiplex PCR, and its TCRdb copy is limited to in-frame clones, with some not included. That table furnishes V, J and clone size, whereas the DNA furnished D and trimming. This table has more than 300,000 clones, around 88% appearing once. The CDR3 is 13 residues long. Germline loops: CDR1 SNHLY, CDR2 FYNNEI. Trimming took 8 bases from V and 6 from J, leaving 13 bases between them. This clone has a count of ten or more. Followed longitudinally, the Seattle patients had been enrolled during active infection.

The TCR comes from a woman under 40 with COVID-19, enrolled during active disease. J is TRBJ2-2 and V is TRBV2; a weak D match, TRBD2 (5 bases). Sample: peripheral blood. CDR3 sequence (DNA): TGTGCCAGCTCGGGAACAGCGGCCGGGGAGCTGTTTTTT. Translating it yields CASSGTAAGELFF.